This T cell receptor beta chain emerged from a study of blood T cell repertoires in COVID-19. Study overall: Specimens from acute and convalescent COVID-19 originated in the United States, Italy and Spain. Sources were T cells, B-cell-depleted T cells, or PBMCs; the material itself was cDNA or gDNA.

The V gene lost 6 bases and the J gene lost 0 bases, with 9 bases spanning the gap. The CDR3 is 14 amino acids. From germline, CDR1 is LNHDA and CDR2 SQIVND (reference sequence). Authors' data handling: Using reference gene primer amplification, nucleated cell counts were estimated. Measured with immunoSEQ multiplex PCR; TCRdb has only the in-frame clones, and not every one. V and J calls and clone size come straight from that table; D and trimming were deduced from the DNA. The data hold nearly 200,000 clones, with 84% observed a single time. What was sequenced was peripheral blood. This chain connects TRBV19 to TRBJ1-3; a weak D match, TRBD1 (5 bases). This clonotype originated in a woman in her seventies with active or convalescent COVID-19. CDR3 loop: CASSQQDSGNTIYF. The CDR3 DNA reads as TGTGCCAGTAGCCAACAGGACTCTGGAAACACCATATATTTT. Based on the CDR3 plus reference TRBV19 and TRBJ1-3, the full variable domain is DGGITQSPKYLFRKEGQNVTLSCEQNLNHDAMYWYRQDPGQGLRLIYYSQIVNDFQKGDIAEGYSVSREKKESFPLTVTSAQKNPTAFYLCASSQQDSGNTIYFGEGSWLTVV.